The clone carrying this T cell receptor beta chain was counted between two and nine times. A second PCR of roughly 7 to 11 cycles used a sample-barcoded 5' primer and a J-beta primer mix. MiXCR was run by TCRdb on the 5' RACE reads, yielding one entry per CDR3 protein. The profile covers about 1,400,000 distinct CDR3 sequences, with 55% to 75% appearing a single time and over 5% taken by the ten largest. The CDR3 runs 16 residues. CDR1 ENHRY and CDR2 SYGVKD come from the germline V gene. Trimming shortened V by 5 bases and J by 2 bases, and 13 bases separated the two germline ends. The source of the sample is a study of blood T cells in healthy people across ages.

V gene TRBV10-3 combines with J gene TRBJ2-6; tentative D call: TRBD1 (5 bases). This clonotype was obtained from a man between 18 and 35 years old in good health. Sequencing was done on a sample of blood. This chain's CDR3 is CAISYRRGAGANVLTF. In nucleotides, the CDR3 is TGTGCCATCAGTTACAGAAGGGGCGCTGGGGCCAACGTCCTGACTTTC.